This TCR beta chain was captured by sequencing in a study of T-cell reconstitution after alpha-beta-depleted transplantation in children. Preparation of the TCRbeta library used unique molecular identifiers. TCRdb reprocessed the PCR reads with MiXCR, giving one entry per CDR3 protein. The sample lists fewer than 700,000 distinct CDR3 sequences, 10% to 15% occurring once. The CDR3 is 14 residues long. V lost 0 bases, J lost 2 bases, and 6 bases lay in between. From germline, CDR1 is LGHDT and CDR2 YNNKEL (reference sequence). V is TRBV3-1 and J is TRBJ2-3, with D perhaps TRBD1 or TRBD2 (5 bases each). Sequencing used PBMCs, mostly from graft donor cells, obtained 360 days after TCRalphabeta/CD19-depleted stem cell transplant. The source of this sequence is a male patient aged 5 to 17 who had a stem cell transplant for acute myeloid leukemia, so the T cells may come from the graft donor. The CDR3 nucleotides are TGTGCCAGCAGCCAAGAGGGGGTCACAGATACGCAGTATTTT. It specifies CASSQEGVTDTQYF.